Below are 20 T cell receptor beta chains sequenced from a single sample in a study of cytomegalovirus exposure and HLA in healthy donors. PCR used 60 Vbeta primers and 13 Jbeta primers. Sequencing was performed with immunoSEQ multiplex PCR; in TCRdb, only in-frame clones are kept and a portion is missing. The sample includes around 120,000 clones, over 60% of them seen just once. Sequencing was performed on PBMCs. All receptors come from a human donor in good health.

This chain joins TRBV5-1 and TRBJ2-5; TRBD2 might be the D (6 bases). The assigned J gene may be wrong: the sequence end matches TRBJ2-7 better. The germline V gene has CDR1 SGHRS and CDR2 YFSETQ. This CDR3 has 13 amino acids. The CDR3 nucleotides are TGCGCCAGCGGGGGGTGGGGGACCGACGAGCAGTACTTC. This translates into CASGGWGTDEQYF.

V gene TRBV28 combines with J gene TRBJ2-1, with no clear D. Trimming removed 5 bases from V and 7 bases from J, with 12 bases in between. Per germline, CDR1 MDHEN and CDR2 SYDVKM. The CDR3 loop spans 13 amino acids. For the CDR3, the DNA is TGTGCCAGCAGTCCAGGCCCAGGAAATGAGCAGTTCTTC. This translates into CASSPGPGNEQFF.

This chain connects TRBV28 to TRBJ2-7; D is unclear. V lost 1 base, J lost 9 bases, and 28 bases lay in between. Germline-derived CDR1 and CDR2 are MDHEN and SYDVKM. The CDR3 length is 18 residues. The CDR3 sequence is CASSLLAPRLYEANWQYF. The CDR3 DNA sequence: TGTGCCAGCAGTTTATTGGCCCCTAGGCTTTACGAAGCGAACTGGCAGTACTTC.

The V gene is TRBV7-8, the J gene TRBJ1-1; 7 nucleotides line up with TRBD1. V was clipped by 4 bases and J by 4 bases; unmatched bases: 9. The CDR3 runs to 15 residues. Germline CDR1 and CDR2: SGHVS and FQNEAQ. In nucleotides, the CDR3 is TGTGCCAGCAGCTATGTAGGGGGCGAGAGCACTGAAGCTTTCTTT. As protein: CASSYVGGESTEAFF.

In its sample, this clone was seen once. The chain couples TRBV9 to TRBJ1-2, with TRBD1 matching 12 bases. Trimming at V came to 4 bases and at J to 4 bases, leaving 5 bases not matched to a gene. The CDR3 spans 15 residues. CDR1 is SGDLS and CDR2 is YYNGEE in the germline V gene. In nucleotides, the CDR3 is TGTGCCAGCAGCTCGGGACAGGGGGCTTTCTATGGCTACACCTTC. Translated, it gives CASSSGQGAFYGYTF.

V is TRBV7-9 and J is TRBJ1-2, with a tentative D call TRBD1 (5 bases). CDR3 size: 13 residues. The germline V gene has CDR1 SEHNR and CDR2 FQNEAQ (reference sequence). The germline V and J ends were trimmed by 7 bases and 8 bases, with 17 bases remaining between them. The CDR3 region is CASTTGGFWGYTF. CDR3 DNA: TGTGCCAGCACCACCGGGGGGTTTTGGGGCTACACCTTC.

The CDR3 is CASSWGDLTDTQYF. CDR3 DNA: TGCGCCAGCAGCTGGGGGGATCTGACAGATACGCAGTATTTT. The genes are TRBV5-1 and TRBJ2-3; weak D call: TRBD2 (6 bases). The CDR3 runs to 14 residues. Germline CDR1 SGHRS, CDR2 YFSETQ. V was clipped by 3 bases and J by 3 bases, with 11 bases between them.

V is TRBV7-6 and J is TRBJ2-2; 7 bases line up with TRBD1. There are 17 residues in the CDR3. The V and J ends lost 2 bases and 6 bases, in that order; junction bases with no gene match: 12. The germline V gene encodes CDR1 SGHVS and CDR2 FNYEAQ. The CDR3 loop reads CASSLPLTGPLAGELFF. CDR3 nucleotide sequence: TGTGCCAGCAGCTTACCATTGACAGGGCCCCTCGCCGGGGAGCTGTTTTTT.

The V call is TRBV6-5, the J call TRBJ2-7, with 8 bases matching TRBD2. This CDR3 contains 13 residues. The germline V gene has CDR1 MNHEY and CDR2 SVGAGI. Trimming at V came to 5 bases and at J to 9 bases, leaving 9 bases not matched to a gene. The CDR3 is CASSPGLELWQYF. The DNA of the CDR3 is TGTGCCAGCAGTCCGGGACTAGAGCTTTGGCAGTACTTC.

The V gene is TRBV7-3, the J gene TRBJ2-3; possible D gene TRBD2, 5 bases. Germline V gene lookup returns CDR1 SGHTA and CDR2 FQGTGA. Deletions cut 5 bases from V and 6 bases from J, with 12 bases between. The CDR3 loop spans 13 amino acids. The CDR3 DNA reads as TGTGCCAGCAGCCGGACTGGCGCGGATACGCAGTATTTT. Its translation is CASSRTGADTQYF.

This sequence joins TRBV5-1 and TRBJ1-4; D remains unclear. CDR1 SGHRS and CDR2 YFSETQ come from the germline V gene. Trimming shortened V by 0 bases and J by 8 bases, and 11 bases separated the two germline ends. The CDR3 contains 14 residues. The CDR3 here is CASSLDPRNEKLFF. Written as DNA, the CDR3 is TGCGCCAGCAGCTTGGATCCGAGGAACGAAAAACTGTTTTTT.

This rearrangement joins TRBV6-5 to TRBJ2-5; 10 nucleotides align to TRBD2. The trim removed 6 bases at V and 5 bases at J, leaving 9 bases unmatched. The germline gives CDR1 MNHEY, CDR2 SVGAGI. The CDR3 has 15 residues. Here the CDR3 reads CASSPAGGPLETQYF. The CDR3 coding sequence is TGTGCCAGCAGCCCAGCGGGGGGGCCGTTGGAGACCCAGTACTTC.

The chain has TRBV21-1 and TRBJ2-1; no DNA check was done on the table's D call, TRBD2. TRBV21-1 is listed as a pseudogene. This CDR3 is built from 16 residues. CDR3 bases: TGTGCCAGCCGCAGTAAGTCGGGGGTTAAGGACAATGAGCAGTTCTTC. This codes for CASRSKSGVKDNEQFF.

This chain links TRBV13 with TRBJ1-1; no clear D. The ends were cut back, 7 bases at V and 1 base at J, with 7 bases in the middle. The CDR3 consists of 12 residues. From germline, CDR1 is PRHDT and CDR2 FYEKMQ (reference sequence). CDR3: CASTSGNTEAFF. The CDR3, as DNA: TGTGCCAGCACGTCGGGGAACACTGAAGCTTTCTTT.

The chain combines TRBV9 with TRBJ1-1; maybe TRBD1 (6 bases). The germline V gene encodes CDR1 SGDLS and CDR2 YYNGEE. This CDR3 has 15 residues. V lost 4 bases, J lost 4 bases, and 17 bases lay in between. CDR3 sequence reads: CASSTFGVGATEAFF. The CDR3 region has the DNA TGTGCCAGCAGCACCTTCGGGGTGGGGGCCACTGAAGCTTTCTTT.

This clone has only a few counts. V is TRBV5-4 and J is TRBJ2-7, with D possibly matching TRBD1 (6 bases). The CDR3 length is 13 residues. The germline gives CDR1 SGHNT, CDR2 YYREEE (reference sequence). V was shortened by 3 bases and J by 3 bases, with 10 bases between the two germline ends. CDR3 sequence reads: CASSYGGFYEQYF. The CDR3 DNA follows: TGTGCCAGCAGCTATGGGGGCTTCTACGAGCAGTACTTC.

V gene TRBV7-2 combines with J gene TRBJ2-2, with 8 bases that match TRBD1. This CDR3 is built from 16 residues. J was trimmed by 1 base and V by 6 bases; bases with no gene match: 7. Germline V lookup: CDR1 SGHTA, CDR2 FQGNSA. The CDR3 DNA follows: TGTGCCAGCAGTCCTCCGGGACAGGTGAACACCGGGGAGCTGTTTTTT. This gives the protein CASSPPGQVNTGELFF.

The chain couples TRBV4-1 to TRBJ2-7; TRBD2 matches at 8 bases. CDR3 size: 16 residues. Germline CDR1 and CDR2: MGHRA and YSYEKL. The V gene end was trimmed by 1 base and the J gene end by 4 bases; junction bases not matched to a gene: 9. The CDR3: CASSQVDPGGLYEQYF. In DNA form, the CDR3 reads TGCGCCAGCAGCCAAGTGGACCCGGGGGGGCTTTACGAGCAGTACTTC.

In its sample, this clone was seen a few times. The chain has TRBV7-7 and TRBJ1-1; D is undetermined. The germline V and J ends were trimmed by 5 bases and 4 bases, with 11 bases remaining between them. The germline gives CDR1 SSHAT, CDR2 FNYEAQ (reference sequence). There are 13 residues in the CDR3. This CDR3 is CASSPGGFTEAFF. CDR3 in DNA: TGTGCCAGCAGCCCGGGAGGGTTCACTGAAGCTTTCTTT.

A remark on this clone: The junction does not match germline at one end; this may be a read error. The genes are TRBV9 and TRBJ1-2, with a possible D match to TRBD1 (6 bases). Germline loops: CDR1 SGDLS, CDR2 YYNGEE. There are 14 residues in the CDR3. The chain's CDR3 is CASTPRGAQPTVYF. CDR3 sequence (DNA): TGTGCCAGCACCCCCCGGGGGGCACAGCCCACCGTCTACTTC.